This entry lists 23 T cell receptor beta chains sequenced from one sample in a study of blood T cells in healthy people across ages. For the second PCR, which ran for roughly 7 to 11 cycles, a sample-barcoded 5' primer and a J-beta primer mix were used. TCRdb independently ran MiXCR on the 5' RACE reads; one entry per CDR3 protein. The sample holds 550,000 to 650,000 distinct CDR3 sequences, approximately 30% seen once. The sequenced sample was blood. Every receptor here comes from a woman aged 80 or over in good health.

About this clonotype itself: At one end the junction does not follow the germline gene, possibly because of a read error. J is TRBJ1-4 and V is TRBV18, with D possibly TRBD1 on 6 matching bases. Germline V CDR1 and CDR2: KGHSH, LQKENI. The CDR3 extends over 15 amino acids. CDR3 sequence (DNA): TGTGCCGGCTCCCACTTTCCGGGGGCGGATGAAAAACTGGTTTTT. Translating it yields CAGSHFPGADEKLVF.

The V gene is TRBV7-8, the J gene TRBJ1-1; a possible D gene is TRBD1 (6 bases). This CDR3 is built from 17 residues. Between the trimmed V and J ends, which lost 2 bases and 5 bases, there was a span of 21 bases. The germline gives CDR1 SGHVS, CDR2 FQNEAQ. CDR3 loop: CASSLTPQTGRRTEAFF. The CDR3 DNA is TGTGCCAGCAGCTTAACCCCCCAGACAGGTCGAAGGACTGAAGCTTTCTTT.

Points on this clonotype: An end of the junction does not agree with germline; a read error may underlie this. The V and J genes are TRBV30 and TRBJ2-7; perhaps TRBD2 as D (5 bases). Per the germline V gene, CDR1 is GTSNPN and CDR2 is SVGIG (reference sequence). This CDR3 has 12 amino acids. CDR3 protein: CAWGVGGYEQYF. The CDR3 DNA reads TGTGCCTGGGGTGTAGGAGGATACGAGCAGTACTTC.

This clonotype was picked up a small number of times. This chain joins TRBV20-1 and TRBJ1-6; no firm D call. Germline loops: CDR1 DFQATT, CDR2 SNEGSKA (reference sequence). The CDR3 extends over 12 amino acids. Trimming cost V 8 bases and J 0 bases, with 5 bases left between them. The CDR3 spells CSTLSYNSPLHF. For the CDR3, the DNA is TGCAGTACCCTCTCCTATAATTCACCCCTCCACTTT.

This clonotype was counted ten times or more. The gene calls are TRBV4-2 and TRBJ2-6; 10 bases line up with TRBD1. V was pared by 0 bases and J by 0 bases, with 11 bases of the junction left unmatched. CDR1 and CDR2 (germline): LGHNA, YNFKEQ. The CDR3 extends over 21 amino acids. CDR3 protein: CASSQDRIGTGVISGANVLTF. The CDR3 DNA reads as TGTGCCAGCAGCCAAGATCGAATCGGGACAGGGGTAATCTCTGGGGCCAACGTCCTGACTTTC.

The chain uses TRBV7-2 and TRBJ2-1; TRBD2 agrees at 9 bases. CDR1 is SGHTA, CDR2 FQGNSA, per germline. The CDR3 is made up of 15 amino acids. V lost 5 bases, J lost 3 bases, and 5 bases stayed unmatched. CDR3 sequence (DNA): TGTGCCAGCAGCCCGCGGGGGGGCCGCTACAATGAGCAGTTCTTC. It codes for CASSPRGGRYNEQFF. Full variable domain (missing parts from reference TRBV7-2 and TRBJ2-1): GAGVSQSPSNKVTEKGKDVELRCDPISGHTALYWYRQSLGQGLEFLIYFQGNSAPDKSGLPSDRFSAERTGGSVSTLTIQRTQQEDSAVYLCASSPRGGRYNEQFFGPGTRLTVL.

V and J are TRBV5-1 and TRBJ2-1; TRBD2 is a possible D gene (5 bases). Germline V gene data show CDR1 as SGHRS and CDR2 as YFSETQ. The CDR3 extends over 17 amino acids. The V and J ends lost 4 bases and 0 bases respectively, with 17 bases between them. CDR3 region: CASSPPVQRSSYNEQFF. The CDR3 DNA reads as TGCGCCAGCAGCCCTCCGGTCCAGCGGAGCTCCTACAATGAGCAGTTCTTC.

Ten or more counts support this clonotype. The DNA for the CDR3 is TGTGCCAGCACACCAGGGACCTTCCAAGAGACCCAGTACTTC. Translation gives CASTPGTFQETQYF. V usage is TRBV6-1 and J usage is TRBJ2-5; possibly TRBD1 or TRBD2 for D (5 bases each). With 7 bases removed from V and 1 base from J, the gap between germline ends came to 13 bases. Looked up from germline, CDR1 is MNHNS and CDR2 is SASEGT. This CDR3 contains 14 residues.

About this clonotype itself: A much larger clonotype is one base distant, so this may be a read error. This sequence joins TRBV20-1 and TRBJ2-3; D is possibly TRBD1 (6 bases). V dropped 5 bases and J dropped 0 bases, with 12 bases sitting between them. CDR1 is DFQATT, CDR2 SNEGSKA, per germline (reference sequence). The CDR3 runs 14 residues. Written as DNA, the CDR3 is TGCAGTGCTCTCAGGGACATTAGCACAGATACGCAGTATTTT. This sequence encodes CSALRDISTDTQYF.

This clonotype was recorded at least ten times. The chain employs TRBV30 and TRBJ2-7, with D possibly being TRBD2 (6 bases). The germline gives CDR1 GTSNPN, CDR2 SVGIG (reference sequence). Trimming took off 2 bases at V and 0 bases at J, with 11 bases between the two ends. The CDR3 loop spans 14 amino acids. CDR3 residues: CAWSLGGTSYEQYF. CDR3 nucleotides: TGTGCCTGGAGTCTGGGGGGAACCTCCTACGAGCAGTACTTC.

This clonotype occurred many times. The chain joins TRBV9 to TRBJ2-1, with 13 bases lining up with TRBD2. Germline loops: CDR1 SGDLS, CDR2 YYNGEE. This CDR3 comprises 15 residues. With V trimmed by 3 bases and J by 9 bases, 6 bases remained unmatched. In nucleotides, the CDR3 is TGTGCCAGCAGCGCGGGACTAGCGGGGAGGGGTGAGCAGTTCTTC. Protein product: CASSAGLAGRGEQFF.

About this clonotype: This may come from a read error, since a much larger clone is one base off. The chain recombines TRBV15 with TRBJ2-7, with D possibly TRBD1 on 8 matching bases. Deletions cut 4 bases from V and 6 bases from J, with 19 bases between. This CDR3 comprises 15 residues. Germline values: CDR1 LNHNV, CDR2 YYDKDF (reference sequence). CDR3: CATSIGRTGCGEQYF. CDR3 DNA sequence: TGTGCCACCAGCATCGGGAGGACAGGGTGTGGCGAGCAGTACTTC. Full variable domain (rest looked up from reference TRBV15 and TRBJ2-7): DAMVIQNPRYQVTQFGKPVTLSCSQTLNHNVMYWYQQKSSQAPKLLFHYYDKDFNNEADTPDNFQSRRPNTSFCFLDIRSPGLGDTAMYLCATSIGRTGCGEQYFGPGTRLTVT.

This clonotype occurred many times. The rearrangement joins TRBV7-2 to TRBJ1-6; D is undetermined. The CDR3 runs 14 residues. Trimming left V 3 bases short and J 7 bases short, with 10 bases between. Looked up from germline, CDR1 is SGHTA and CDR2 is FQGNSA. The CDR3 DNA sequence: TGTGCCAGCAGCTTGGTCAGCCTAAATTCACCCCTCCACTTT. Its translation is CASSLVSLNSPLHF. Together with reference TRBV7-2 and TRBJ1-6, the CDR3 gives the full variable domain: GAGVSQSPSNKVTEKGKDVELRCDPISGHTALYWYRQSLGQGLEFLIYFQGNSAPDKSGLPSDRFSAERTGGSVSTLTIQRTQQEDSAVYLCASSLVSLNSPLHFGNGTRLTVT.

Regarding this clonotype: A read error is possible here, since a much larger clone lies one base away. This chain uses TRBV6-1 with TRBJ2-1; unclear D gene. This CDR3 has 16 amino acids. In germline, CDR1 is MNHNS, CDR2 SASEGT. V dropped 4 bases and J dropped 0 bases, with 13 bases sitting between them. This CDR3 reads CASSALGGSSYNEQFF. The CDR3 DNA is TGTGCCAGCAGTGCTCTCGGTGGAAGCTCCTACAATGAGCAGTTCTTC.

Many counts were recorded for this clonotype. The V and J genes are TRBV5-1 and TRBJ2-3; D remains unclear. The CDR3 consists of 16 residues. Trimming left V 4 bases short and J 0 bases short, with 15 bases between. CDR1 is SGHRS, CDR2 YFSETQ, per germline. The CDR3 DNA sequence: TGCGCCAGCAGCGTGCCGGGCCAGGCTAGCACAGATACGCAGTATTTT. Residues: CASSVPGQASTDTQYF.

This sequence joins TRBV14 and TRBJ1-2; D remains unclear. The CDR3 has 16 residues. CDR1 is SGHDN, CDR2 FVKESK, per germline. The V and J ends lost 1 base and 2 bases respectively, with 14 bases between them. This chain's CDR3 is CASSQGFGGINYGYTF. CDR3 bases: TGTGCCAGCAGCCAAGGATTCGGAGGGATAAACTATGGCTACACCTTC.

A word on this clonotype: A read error is possible here, since a much larger clone lies one base away. This sequence joins TRBV20-1 and TRBJ2-3, with D uncertain. The CDR3 sequence is 14 residues long. Trimming shortened V by 4 bases and J by 0 bases, and 11 bases separated the two germline ends. Looked up from germline, CDR1 is DFQATT and CDR2 is SNEGSKA (reference sequence). For the CDR3, the DNA is TGCAGTGCTACTGTGGGGTTTAGCACAGATACGCAGTATTTT. It specifies CSATVGFSTDTQYF.

In its sample, this clonotype was seen many times. The chain carries TRBV6-1 and TRBJ2-3; 7 nucleotides match TRBD2. J gave up 2 bases and V 6 bases, and 5 bases lay outside the gene matches. CDR3 length: 14 residues. Germline CDR1 MNHNS, CDR2 SASEGT. The CDR3 bases are TGTGCCAGCAGCTCCGGGGGGATCACAGATACGCAGTATTTT. It is translated as CASSSGGITDTQYF.

This sequence joins TRBV25-1 and TRBJ1-4; tentatively, D is TRBD1 (6 bases). Germline V gives CDR1 MGHDK, CDR2 SYGVNS. Trimming removed 4 bases at V and 10 bases at J, with 10 bases between. The CDR3 totals 12 residues. The CDR3 is CASSVTGTKLFF. DNA of the CDR3: TGTGCCAGCAGTGTAACAGGGACAAAACTGTTTTTT.

In regard to this clonotype: This clone may be a read error of a much larger clone one base away. The chain links TRBV7-3 to TRBJ2-5, with D unresolved. There are 12 residues in the CDR3. Germline CDR1 is SGHTA and CDR2 is FQGTGA. CDR3 sequence (DNA): TGTGCCAGCAGATTAAATGTGAATGAGCAGTACTTC. Translation gives CASRLNVNEQYF.

Notes on this clonotype: A much bigger clone sits one base away, suggesting this may be a read error. The gene calls are TRBV7-2 and TRBJ2-5, with 10 bases aligning to TRBD1. The V segment lost 7 bases and the J segment 11 bases; nucleotides outside the gene matches: 19. Germline CDR1 reads SGHTA; CDR2 reads FQGNSA. The CDR3 covers 16 residues. Here the CDR3 reads CASNQHSGTGVNEQYF. For the CDR3, the DNA is TGTGCCAGCAACCAACACTCCGGGACAGGGGTGAATGAGCAGTACTTC.

This clonotype was observed a few times. V gene TRBV20-1 combines with J gene TRBJ1-6; weak D call: TRBD1 (6 bases). V was pared by 0 bases and J by 9 bases, with 12 bases between. The CDR3 runs 14 residues. Per germline, CDR1 DFQATT and CDR2 SNEGSKA (reference sequence). The CDR3, as DNA: TGCAGTGCTAGAGATCAGGGGTTTGGTTCACCCCTCCACTTT. Protein product: CSARDQGFGSPLHF.

About this clonotype: A single base separates this from a much larger clone, so it may be a read error. The chain has TRBV21-1 and TRBJ2-3. TRBV21-1 is a pseudogene locus. The CDR3 is 16 amino acids. The CDR3 DNA reads TGTGCCAGCAGCAAACACAACAACACTAGCACAGATACGCAGTATTTT. The encoded protein is CASSKHNNTSTDTQYF.